This T cell receptor beta chain is from a study of tumor-infiltrating lymphocytes in primary liver carcinoma. About this clonotype itself: Antigen unknown.

Researchers generated TCR beta cDNA from around 0.55 ug of total RNA, relying on a constant-region primer. ARM-PCR, slightly modified, supplied the TCR beta libraries through three nested multiplex PCR rounds. Each of the first two PCR rounds ran roughly 9 cycles with TRBV1-TRBV30 forward and C-beta reverse primers. TCRdb passed the multiplex PCR reads through MiXCR, listing each CDR3 protein once. The sample holds some 190,000 distinct CDR3 sequences, approximately 60% seen once. The study extracted blood RNA from unsorted whole blood and also extracted germline DNA. Infection with HBV was chronic in patients; they were treatment-naive. CDR3 length: 14 residues. The V segment lost 6 bases and the J segment 8 bases; nucleotides outside the gene matches: 8. Germline CDR1 reads SGHNT; CDR2 reads YYREEE (reference sequence). Findings and limits, study-wide: Bulk unsorted samples prevented comparison of CD4+ and CD8+ repertoires.

The chain has TRBV5-4 and TRBJ2-1, with 10 bases matching TRBD2. The source of this sequence is a man between 40 and 49 years old with primary liver carcinoma and hepatitis B virus infection. What was sequenced was peripheral blood. The CDR3 DNA sequence: TGTGCCAGCATGCCCGGGACTAGCGTCTATGAGCAGTTCTTC. This gives the protein CASMPGTSVYEQFF.